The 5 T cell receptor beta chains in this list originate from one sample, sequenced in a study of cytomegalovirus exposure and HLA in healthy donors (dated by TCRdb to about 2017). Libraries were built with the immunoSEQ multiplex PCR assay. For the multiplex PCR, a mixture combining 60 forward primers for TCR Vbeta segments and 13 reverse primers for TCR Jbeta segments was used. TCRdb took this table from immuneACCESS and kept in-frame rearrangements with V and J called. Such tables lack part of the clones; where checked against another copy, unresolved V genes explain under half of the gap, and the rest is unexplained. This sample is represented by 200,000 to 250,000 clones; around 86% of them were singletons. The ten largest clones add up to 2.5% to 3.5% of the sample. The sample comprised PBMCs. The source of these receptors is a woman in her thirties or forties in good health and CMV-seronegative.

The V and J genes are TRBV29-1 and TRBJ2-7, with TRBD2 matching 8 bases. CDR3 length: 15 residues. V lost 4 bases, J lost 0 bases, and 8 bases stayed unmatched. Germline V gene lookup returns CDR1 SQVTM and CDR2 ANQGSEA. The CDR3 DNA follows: TGCAGCGTTGTAGCGGGAATTCCGAACTCCTACGAGCAGTACTTC. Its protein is CSVVAGIPNSYEQYF.

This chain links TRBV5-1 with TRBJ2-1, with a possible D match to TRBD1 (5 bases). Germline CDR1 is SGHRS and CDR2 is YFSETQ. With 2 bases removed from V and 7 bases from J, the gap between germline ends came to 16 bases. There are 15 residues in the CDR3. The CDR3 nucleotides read TGCGCCAGCAGCTTAGAAGGACACCTAGGGAATGAGCAGTTCTTC. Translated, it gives CASSLEGHLGNEQFF.

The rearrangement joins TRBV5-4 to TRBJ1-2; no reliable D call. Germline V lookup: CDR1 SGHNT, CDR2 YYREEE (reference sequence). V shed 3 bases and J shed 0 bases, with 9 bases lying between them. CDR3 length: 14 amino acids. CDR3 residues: CASSSLASNYGYTF. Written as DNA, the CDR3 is TGTGCCAGCAGCTCCTTGGCCTCTAACTATGGCTACACCTTC.

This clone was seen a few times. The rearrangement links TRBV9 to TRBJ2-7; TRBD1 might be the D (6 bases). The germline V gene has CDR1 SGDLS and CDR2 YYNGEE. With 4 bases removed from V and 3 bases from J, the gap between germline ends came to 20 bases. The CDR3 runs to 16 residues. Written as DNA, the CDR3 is TGTGCCAGCAGCCCCCCTGCTTGGACAGATAACTACGAGCAGTACTTC. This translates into CASSPPAWTDNYEQYF.

CDR3 sequence (DNA): TGTGCCAGCAGCGACGGACTAGCGGGGGGGGGCGAGCAGTTCTTC. This codes for CASSDGLAGGGEQFF. J is TRBJ2-1 and V is TRBV9; TRBD2 matches at 15 bases. CDR3 size: 15 residues. V shed 3 bases and J 10 bases; nucleotides not matched to a gene: 5. Per the germline V gene, CDR1 is SGDLS and CDR2 is YYNGEE. Based on the CDR3 plus reference TRBV9 and TRBJ2-1, the full variable domain is DSGVTQTPKHLITATGQRVTLRCSPRSGDLSVYWYQQSLDQGLQFLIQYYNGEERAKGNILERFSAQQFPDLHSELNLSSLELGDSALYFCASSDGLAGGGEQFFGPGTRLTVL.